Sequencing of this T cell receptor beta chain was carried out in a study of CD4 and CD8 cells across lung adenocarcinoma regions. The patients had localized lung adenocarcinoma, a non-small cell subtype. Each CDR3 protein is one row after TCRdb ran MiXCR on the PCR reads. The sample shows 20,000 to 30,000 distinct CDR3 sequences, 52% of them seen only once. The CDR3 has 14 residues. The receptor comes from a male donor with lung adenocarcinoma. The CD4 and CD8 labels of this study may be unreliable. This chain joins TRBV12-3 or TRBV12-4 and TRBJ2-5, with 8 bases matching TRBD2. The sample was CD4+ T cells from the center of a lung tumor. The DNA for the CDR3 is TGTGCGGGCAGCGGGGGTGGGGCCGGAGATACCCAGTACTTC. As protein: CAGSGGGAGDTQYF.